This TCR beta chain is from a study of T cell responses to AZD1222 COVID-19 vaccine. Broader study findings: The donor cohort was predominantly white British with a female majority, and clonal diversity may have been underestimated. The CD4 TCRs associated with vaccination extended across spike and predominated at 160-218 and 743-854. The number of AZD1222 recipients seropositive at baseline was only 6 or 7.

TCRdb's copy holds only in-frame clones and misses some; the assay was immunoSEQ multiplex PCR. The sample has roughly 270,000 clones; approximately 94% are singletons. The analysis combined second doses at about 4 or about 12 weeks. On this clone: What it binds is not known.

From germline, CDR1 is MDHEN and CDR2 SYDVKM. This CDR3 is built from 14 residues. V was clipped by 7 bases and J by 0 bases, with 12 bases between them. The chain is built from TRBV28 and TRBJ1-2; weak D call: TRBD1 (5 bases). Here the sequenced sample was peripheral blood, taken 28 days after the second AZD1222 dose. This receptor was identified in an adult who received the AZD1222 COVID-19 vaccine. Here the CDR3 DNA reads TGTGCCAGCATTGTGGGGGGGACTAACTATGGCTACACCTTC. Amino acids: CASIVGGTNYGYTF.